This T cell receptor (beta chain) is from a study of Tregs in tolerant kidney transplant recipients. Libraries were prepared by immunoSEQ multiplex PCR; TCRdb keeps only in-frame clonotypes and omits some of them. The table has 15,000 to 20,000 clones, about two thirds seen once. This CDR3 has 15 residues. CDR1 SGHNT and CDR2 YYREEE come from the germline V gene (reference sequence). Trimming took 1 base from V and 7 from J; bases not matched to a gene: 10. To note about this clone: As yet, its antigen is unknown.

The chain combines TRBV5-4 with TRBJ2-5; 7 bases are shared with TRBD2. The clonotype comes from a human donor in good health. Material for sequencing was Tregs from blood cultured with allogeneic cells. As DNA, the CDR3 is TGTGCCAGCAGCTTGCCGGGACTATCGTTGGGGACCCAGTACTTC. It is translated as CASSLPGLSLGTQYF.